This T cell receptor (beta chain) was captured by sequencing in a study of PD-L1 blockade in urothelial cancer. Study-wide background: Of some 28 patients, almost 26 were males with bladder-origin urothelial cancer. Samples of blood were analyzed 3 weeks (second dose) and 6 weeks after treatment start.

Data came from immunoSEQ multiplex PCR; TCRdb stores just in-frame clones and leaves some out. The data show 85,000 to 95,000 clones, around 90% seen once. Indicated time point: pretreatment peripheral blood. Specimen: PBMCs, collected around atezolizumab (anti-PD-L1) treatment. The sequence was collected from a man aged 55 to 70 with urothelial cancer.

The CDR3 nucleotides read TGTGCCAGCAGCTTACGTACCCTATCAAGCACAGATACGCAGTATTTT. Residues: CASSLRTLSSTDTQYF. The chain combines TRBV13 with TRBJ2-3; D gene uncertain. Trimming removed 2 bases at V and 0 bases at J, with 12 bases between. The CDR3 loop spans 16 amino acids. Germline CDR1 is PRHDT and CDR2 is FYEKMQ (reference sequence).